The T cell receptor beta chain under discussion was sequenced for a study of T-cell memory formation after mild COVID-19. Across the whole study: There were largely donor-specific TCR clusters. Broader study findings: CD4/CD8 balance characterized clones contracting day 15 to 85, and CD4+ skew characterized later expanders.

This clonotype has only a few counts. Its antigen is not identified. The CDR3 consists of 16 residues. Trimming removed 5 bases at V and 3 bases at J, with 19 bases between. CDR1 SEHNR and CDR2 FQNEAQ come from the germline V gene (reference sequence). TCRdb ran MiXCR on the 5' RACE reads and lists one entry per CDR3 protein. The sample gives fewer than 650,000 distinct CDR3 sequences, 17% of which show up once; around 8.1% is in the top ten. The gene calls are TRBV7-9 and TRBJ2-5, with a possible D match to TRBD2 (6 bases). Input material: PBMCs or a T cell subset sorted from them (not recorded which). The source is an adult woman who had mild COVID-19 (a few samples of this study predate the infection). Cell type and time point are not known. The CDR3 sequence is CASSGRTGLTEETQYF. In DNA, the CDR3 is TGTGCCAGCAGCGGGCGGACGGGACTGACTGAAGAGACCCAGTACTTC.